Below, 27 T cell receptor beta chains from the same sample are listed, as sequenced in a study of identical twins. MiXCR, run by TCRdb on the 5' RACE reads, gives a single entry per CDR3 protein. The repertoire holds 250,000 or so distinct CDR3 sequences, with roughly 12% as singletons. This sample also appeared in a second study, on yellow fever vaccine responses in identical twins.

The sample comprised memory (CD45RO+) T cells sorted from blood. These receptors were obtained from a woman aged 18-35 years in good health.

The V call is TRBV7-9, the J call TRBJ2-6; D may correspond to TRBD1 or TRBD2 (5 bases each). The ends were cut back, 1 base at V and 0 bases at J, with 10 bases in the middle. This CDR3 has 17 amino acids. From germline, CDR1 is SEHNR and CDR2 FQNEAQ (reference sequence). The CDR3 reads CASSLGGEISGANVLTF. In DNA form, the CDR3 reads TGTGCCAGCAGCTTAGGAGGGGAGATCTCTGGGGCCAACGTCCTGACTTTC.

This chain connects TRBV10-3 to TRBJ2-5; TRBD1 aligns across 11 bases. From germline, CDR1 is ENHRY and CDR2 SYGVKD. This CDR3 spans 14 amino acids. Trimming removed 6 bases from V and 5 bases from J; junction bases left unmatched: 5. This CDR3 reads CAIRGTGGEETQYF. The CDR3 bases are TGTGCCATCAGGGGGACAGGGGGTGAGGAGACCCAGTACTTC.

The chain recombines TRBV7-9 with TRBJ2-7, with 7 bases lining up with TRBD1. This CDR3 region has 17 residues. Germline CDR1 SEHNR, CDR2 FQNEAQ (reference sequence). The V and J ends lost 3 bases and 2 bases, in that order; junction bases with no gene match: 13. This chain's CDR3 is CASSLTGSRSAAYEQYF. As DNA, the CDR3 is TGTGCCAGCAGCTTGACAGGGTCAAGGTCGGCGGCCTACGAGCAGTACTTC.

This clonotype was counted between two and nine times. This chain links TRBV6-1 with TRBJ2-6; D gene ambiguous. The CDR3 is 15 residues long. Germline loops: CDR1 MNHNS, CDR2 SASEGT. The V end lost 5 bases, the J end lost 0 bases, and 8 bases lay between the germline ends. The CDR3 nucleotides read TGTGCCAGCAGTCGATTTTCCTCTGGGGCCAACGTCCTGACTTTC. It is translated as CASSRFSSGANVLTF.

This clonotype was detected ten times or more. The J gene is TRBJ2-1, the V gene TRBV12-3 or TRBV12-4, with 11 positions matching TRBD2. V shed 5 bases, J shed 6 bases, and the junction held 3 bases outside the gene matches. The CDR3 contains 14 residues. CDR3 nucleotide sequence: TGTGCCAGCAGTACTAGCGGGAGTCCCAATGAGCAGTTCTTC. Translated: CASSTSGSPNEQFF.

V is TRBV6-2 or TRBV6-3 and J is TRBJ2-7; TRBD2 is a possible D gene (5 bases). CDR1 and CDR2 (germline): MNHEY, SVGEGT. V was shortened by 5 bases and J by 2 bases, with 13 bases between the two germline ends. The CDR3 is 14 residues long. CDR3 coding DNA: TGTGCCAGCAGTCCCCCGAGGGCCCCCTACGAGCAGTACTTC. Its protein product is CASSPPRAPYEQYF.

This clonotype was seen repeatedly, ten times or more. The chain carries TRBV12-3 or TRBV12-4 and TRBJ1-5, with 7 nucleotides matching TRBD1. The length of the CDR3 is 15 residues. The V gene end was trimmed by 6 bases and the J gene end by 5 bases; junction bases not matched to a gene: 10. CDR3 loop: CASSQTGKRDQPQHF. The CDR3 DNA sequence: TGTGCCAGCAGCCAGACAGGGAAACGAGATCAGCCCCAGCATTTT.

This sequence joins TRBV12-5 and TRBJ1-2; 9 nucleotides agree with TRBD1. Germline CDR1 LGHNT, CDR2 FRNRAP. Trimming removed 7 bases from V and 4 bases from J; junction bases left unmatched: 4. This CDR3 spans 13 amino acids. The CDR3 DNA follows: TGTGCTAGTGCCCCGGACAGGGGCTATGGCTACACCTTC. The encoded protein is CASAPDRGYGYTF.

This clonotype was found once. This sequence joins TRBV4-3 and TRBJ2-2, with TRBD1 as a possible D gene (5 bases). The CDR3 loop spans 15 amino acids. Trimming removed 0 bases at V and 5 bases at J, with 10 bases between. The germline CDR1 and CDR2 sequences are LGHNA and YSLEER. CDR3 loop: CASSQDRAGTGELFF. CDR3 DNA: TGCGCCAGCAGCCAAGATCGGGCAGGGACCGGGGAGCTGTTTTTT.

This clonotype appeared many times. This chain uses TRBV7-8 with TRBJ1-3; perhaps TRBD1 as D (6 bases). V was clipped by 0 bases and J by 0 bases, with 9 bases between them. This CDR3 is built from 16 residues. Per the germline V gene, CDR1 is SGHVS and CDR2 is FQNEAQ. The CDR3 loop is CASSLAGARSGNTIYF. The CDR3 DNA reads as TGTGCCAGCAGCTTAGCGGGGGCCCGCTCTGGAAACACCATATATTTT.

This clonotype was seen more than once but under ten times. CDR3 DNA: TGTGCCAGTACCCCTTCAGCGGGAAACTATGGCTACACCTTC. This gives the protein CASTPSAGNYGYTF. The J gene is TRBJ1-2, the V gene TRBV19; D is uncertain. Germline CDR1 reads LNHDA; CDR2 reads SQIVND (reference sequence). Between the trimmed V and J ends, which lost 7 bases and 2 bases, there was a span of 14 bases. This CDR3 comprises 14 residues.

This clonotype was found a few times. Written as DNA, the CDR3 is TGTGCCAGCAGATCCGGGGGCCACGAGCAGTACTTC. This codes for CASRSGGHEQYF. The rearrangement uses TRBV27 and TRBJ2-7; either TRBD1 or TRBD2 may fit D (6 bases each). CDR1 MNHEY and CDR2 SMNVEV come from the germline V gene (reference sequence). V gave up 6 bases and J gave up 5 bases, with 11 bases separating them. This CDR3 spans 12 amino acids.

This clonotype was seen a few times. The chain uses TRBV11-2 and TRBJ1-1; D call uncertain. Germline CDR1 SGHAT, CDR2 FQNNGV. Trimming took 1 base from V and 8 from J, leaving 11 bases between them. The CDR3 has 13 residues. Here the CDR3 DNA reads TGTGCCAGCAGCTTAGGGGGTAAGGCGGAAGCTTTCTTT. Translating it yields CASSLGGKAEAFF. The whole variable domain, remainder taken from reference TRBV11-2 and TRBJ1-1, is EAGVAQSPRYKIIEKRQSVAFWCNPISGHATLYWYQQILGQGPKLLIQFQNNGVVDDSQLPKDRFSAERLKGVDSTLKIQPAKLEDSAVYLCASSLGGKAEAFFGQGTRLTVV.

The chain uses TRBV2 and TRBJ2-1; D may be TRBD2 (5 bases). The CDR3 consists of 14 residues. The germline V gene has CDR1 SNHLY and CDR2 FYNNEI. V gave up 6 bases and J gave up 4 bases, with 13 bases separating them. This CDR3 reads CASSLQTNYNEQFF. The CDR3 region has the DNA TGTGCCAGCAGCCTCCAGACTAATTACAATGAGCAGTTCTTC.

This clonotype has at least ten counts. This CDR3 is CASSSGGSTDTQYF. In DNA form, the CDR3 reads TGCGCCAGCAGCTCGGGTGGTAGCACAGATACGCAGTATTTT. This chain uses TRBV5-1 with TRBJ2-3; no firm D call. CDR3 length: 14 residues. The germline V gene has CDR1 SGHRS and CDR2 YFSETQ. The germline V and J ends were trimmed by 3 bases and 0 bases, with 8 bases remaining between them.

At least ten counts were recorded for this clonotype. The CDR3, as DNA: TGTGCCAGCAGGGAGCCGGGTTCCTACGAGCAGTACTTC. This translates into CASREPGSYEQYF. The V gene is TRBV12-3 or TRBV12-4, the J gene TRBJ2-7, with unresolved D. The CDR3 is made up of 13 amino acids. Deletions cut 6 bases from V and 1 base from J, with 10 bases between.

This chain connects TRBV4-2 to TRBJ1-3, with D hard to call. From germline, CDR1 is LGHNA and CDR2 YNFKEQ. V lost 0 bases and J 2 bases, leaving 8 bases between the germline ends. The CDR3 length is 15 residues. The CDR3 loop reads CASSQDLTTGNTIYF. CDR3 DNA sequence: TGTGCCAGCAGCCAAGATTTAACAACTGGAAACACCATATATTTT.

The chain is built from TRBV7-2 and TRBJ2-5; D is unclear. V dropped 2 bases and J dropped 2 bases, with 9 bases sitting between them. CDR3 length: 14 residues. Per the germline V gene, CDR1 is SGHTA and CDR2 is FQGNSA. Here the CDR3 reads CASSLTRNQETQYF. CDR3 sequence (DNA): TGTGCCAGCAGCTTAACCAGGAATCAAGAGACCCAGTACTTC.

The rearrangement uses TRBV19 and TRBJ1-1; TRBD1 is a possible D gene (6 bases). Germline V gene sequence: CDR1 LNHDA, CDR2 SQIVND (reference sequence). Trimming removed 10 bases at V and 1 base at J, with 19 bases between. The CDR3 covers 15 residues. The CDR3 loop reads CANSGTKGPNTEAFF. In nucleotides, the CDR3 is TGTGCCAACTCCGGGACAAAGGGACCGAACACTGAAGCTTTCTTT.

This clonotype was counted between two and nine times. V and J are TRBV28 and TRBJ2-1; D might be TRBD1 (6 bases). Trimming stripped 6 bases from V and 2 bases from J, with 14 bases between. The germline CDR1 and CDR2 sequences are MDHEN and SYDVKM. This CDR3 contains 15 residues. In DNA form, the CDR3 reads TGTGCCAGCAGACAGGACAGAACCGCCTACAATGAGCAGTTCTTC. Protein sequence: CASRQDRTAYNEQFF.

This sequence joins TRBV5-4 and TRBJ2-2; D may be TRBD1 or TRBD2 (5 bases each). Germline CDR1 SGHNT, CDR2 YYREEE (reference sequence). With 4 bases removed from V and 7 bases from J, the gap between germline ends came to 20 bases. This CDR3 is built from 16 residues. CDR3 loop: CASSQPSEGIDGELFF. The CDR3 bases are TGTGCCAGCAGCCAGCCAAGCGAGGGGATAGACGGGGAGCTGTTTTTT.

A few counts support this clonotype. The chain recombines TRBV6-1 with TRBJ2-2; D might be TRBD1 (6 bases). The V gene's germline CDR1 is MNHNS and CDR2 SASEGT. The CDR3 length is 17 residues. V lost 6 bases to trimming and J lost 3 bases, with 20 bases between them. The CDR3 region has the DNA TGTGCCAGCAGCCGTTTGACCCCGACAGGAGACACCGGGGAGCTGTTTTTT. Protein sequence: CASSRLTPTGDTGELFF.

This clonotype appeared a few times. The chain joins TRBV24-1 to TRBJ2-1, with 11 positions matching TRBD1. Germline values: CDR1 KGHDR, CDR2 SFDVKD. The CDR3 is made up of 17 amino acids. V shed 6 bases and J 12 bases; nucleotides not matched to a gene: 18. The CDR3 loop is CATSSPGQGALGTGQFF. The DNA for the CDR3 is TGTGCCACCAGTTCTCCAGGACAGGGGGCTTTGGGTACGGGGCAGTTCTTC.

This clonotype was recorded a few times. The chain uses TRBV27 and TRBJ2-1; D unresolved. The CDR3 covers 14 residues. The V gene's germline CDR1 is MNHEY and CDR2 SMNVEV (reference sequence). Trimming took off 7 bases at V and 2 bases at J, with 12 bases between the two ends. CDR3 sequence reads: CASKTELAYNEQFF. The CDR3 region has the DNA TGTGCCAGCAAAACCGAATTAGCCTACAATGAGCAGTTCTTC.

This clonotype has more than one count but fewer than ten. The rearrangement links TRBV10-3 to TRBJ2-1, with a weak D call TRBD2 (5 bases). V lost 4 bases, J lost 5 bases, and 9 bases lay in between. Germline-derived CDR1 and CDR2 are ENHRY and SYGVKD. This CDR3 has 13 amino acids. Here the CDR3 DNA reads TGTGCCATCAGTGTGAGGGCCGACAATGAGCAGTTCTTC. Translating gives CAISVRADNEQFF.

The sample holds many counts of this clonotype. This rearrangement joins TRBV24-1 to TRBJ2-3; TRBD2 matches at 7 bases. CDR3 length: 16 residues. Trimming cost V 1 base and J 0 bases; bases outside gene matches: 3. CDR1 and CDR2 (germline): KGHDR, SFDVKD. The DNA for the CDR3 is TGTGCCACCAGTGATTTAGCGGGGCTTAGCACAGATACGCAGTATTTT. Protein product: CATSDLAGLSTDTQYF.

The chain has TRBV27 and TRBJ1-5, with 9 bases fitting TRBD1. Per germline, CDR1 MNHEY and CDR2 SMNVEV (reference sequence). The length of the CDR3 is 19 residues. The junction had 14 bases not matched to a gene; V was cut back by 5 bases and J by 0 bases. The CDR3 region is CASSPRTGAERGSNQPQHF. The CDR3 nucleotides read TGTGCCAGCAGTCCTCGGACAGGGGCGGAGCGGGGTAGCAATCAGCCCCAGCATTTT.